These 27 T cell receptor beta chains share one sample of origin, sequenced in a study. TCRdb re-called the 5' RACE reads through MiXCR, storing one row per CDR3 protein. Of around 9,000 distinct CDR3 sequences listed, just under 55% are singletons. The sorted Tregs were CD4+CD25+CD127-/low cells. The specimen was Tregs sorted from a lymph node. All receptors derive from a female donor with breast cancer.

The rearrangement joins TRBV5-1 to TRBJ2-2; no definite D call. The CDR3 sequence is 12 residues long. The germline CDR1 and CDR2 sequences are SGHRS and YFSETQ. The germline V and J ends were trimmed by 1 base and 4 bases, with 2 bases remaining between them. The CDR3 region has the DNA TGCGCCAGCAGCTTGAGCACCGGGGAGCTGTTTTTT. Protein: CASSLSTGELFF.

This clonotype was counted a few times. This chain uses TRBV20-1 with TRBJ2-3; 7 bases fit TRBD2. V was pared by 6 bases and J by 2 bases, with 8 bases of the junction left unmatched. Per germline, CDR1 DFQATT and CDR2 SNEGSKA (reference sequence). This CDR3 region has 14 residues. The CDR3 DNA reads TGCAGTGCGACCGGACTAGGTTTCACAGATACGCAGTATTTT. This encodes CSATGLGFTDTQYF.

This chain connects TRBV10-3 to TRBJ1-5; D may be TRBD1 (5 bases). CDR3 size: 13 residues. Between the trimmed V and J ends, which lost 3 bases and 4 bases, there was a span of 7 bases. The germline gives CDR1 ENHRY, CDR2 SYGVKD. The CDR3: CAISDGGNQPQHF. The CDR3 nucleotides are TGTGCCATCAGTGATGGGGGGAATCAGCCCCAGCATTTT.

In DNA, the CDR3 is TGCAGTGCTAGCCACGGGGGAAAGACCCAGTACTTC. Translating it yields CSASHGGKTQYF. The rearrangement links TRBV20-1 to TRBJ2-5; TRBD2 might be the D (6 bases). V was shortened by 3 bases and J by 6 bases, with 11 bases between the two germline ends. The CDR3 is made up of 12 amino acids. The germline V gene encodes CDR1 DFQATT and CDR2 SNEGSKA (reference sequence).

Only a few counts were recorded for this clonotype. The chain employs TRBV5-1 and TRBJ2-5, with 9 bases that match TRBD1. This CDR3 contains 13 residues. Germline CDR1 SGHRS, CDR2 YFSETQ. The junction had 7 bases not matched to a gene; V was cut back by 5 bases and J by 8 bases. The CDR3 DNA follows: TGCGCCAGCAGTAGGGGACAGGGTCGTACCCAGTACTTC. This sequence encodes CASSRGQGRTQYF.

This clonotype was seen only a few times. The CDR3: CASSDIETQYF. In nucleotides, the CDR3 is TGTGCCAGCAGTGATATAGAGACCCAGTACTTC. The rearrangement uses TRBV6-1 and TRBJ2-5; D unclear. V was clipped by 3 bases and J by 4 bases, with 3 bases between them. CDR3 length: 11 amino acids. Germline V gives CDR1 MNHNS, CDR2 SASEGT.

This clonotype was found a few times. The V and J genes are TRBV20-1 and TRBJ2-5; 10 positions agree with TRBD1. The CDR3 spans 14 residues. Germline CDR1 reads DFQATT; CDR2 reads SNEGSKA (reference sequence). The trim removed 6 bases at V and 2 bases at J, leaving 6 bases unmatched. The CDR3 loop is CSARQGATQETQYF. The CDR3 DNA sequence: TGCAGTGCCCGACAGGGGGCGACTCAAGAGACCCAGTACTTC.

The rearrangement links TRBV6-5 to TRBJ2-5; D is unresolved. CDR1 and CDR2 (germline): MNHEY, SVGAGI. The V end was cut by 5 bases, the J end by 7 bases, with 8 bases between. The CDR3 is 11 residues long. Written as DNA, the CDR3 is TGTGCCAGCAGTACCTATGGGACCCAGTACTTC. Translating gives CASSTYGTQYF.

J is TRBJ1-4 and V is TRBV7-2; a possible D gene is TRBD1 (5 bases). The CDR3 totals 16 residues. The V gene's germline CDR1 is SGHTA and CDR2 FQGNSA. Trimming took off 4 bases at V and 2 bases at J, with 14 bases between the two ends. The CDR3, as DNA: TGTGCCAGCAGCTGGGACCGAACTCCCACTAATGAAAAACTGTTTTTT. This sequence encodes CASSWDRTPTNEKLFF.

The chain has TRBV20-1 and TRBJ1-1; 10 bases are shared with TRBD1. Germline CDR1 reads DFQATT; CDR2 reads SNEGSKA (reference sequence). This CDR3 spans 20 amino acids. The trim removed 5 bases at V and 5 bases at J, leaving 26 bases unmatched. The CDR3 region has the DNA TGCAGTGCTTGGGGTCGCCAGAGTTCCCGGGACAGGGGTTGGCGGACTGAAGCTTTCTTT. It codes for CSAWGRQSSRDRGWRTEAFF.

This sequence joins TRBV4-1 and TRBJ1-2; TRBD1 matches at 7 bases. From germline, CDR1 is MGHRA and CDR2 YSYEKL. The CDR3 covers 14 residues. J gave up 7 bases and V 1 base, and 6 bases lay outside the gene matches. Here the CDR3 reads CASSQGLAGGGYTF. DNA for the CDR3: TGCGCCAGCAGCCAAGGACTCGCAGGGGGTGGCTACACCTTC.

There are a few counts of this clonotype. This chain links TRBV29-1 with TRBJ1-1, with D tentatively TRBD1 (5 bases). V was cut by 1 base and J by 3 bases, with 12 bases left in between. The germline V gene encodes CDR1 SQVTM and CDR2 ANQGSEA. There are 14 residues in the CDR3. CDR3 protein: CSVEGQRFYTEAFF. The DNA of the CDR3 is TGCAGCGTTGAAGGACAGAGATTCTACACTGAAGCTTTCTTT.

This clonotype was observed a handful of times. The rearrangement links TRBV20-1 to TRBJ2-7; possible D gene TRBD2, 5 bases. This CDR3 spans 12 amino acids. Per the germline V gene, CDR1 is DFQATT and CDR2 is SNEGSKA (reference sequence). The V end was cut by 0 bases, the J end by 4 bases, with 7 bases between. The CDR3 protein is CSARDREYEQYF. CDR3 DNA: TGCAGTGCTAGAGATAGGGAGTACGAGCAGTACTTC.

The rearrangement joins TRBV20-1 to TRBJ2-5; the D call may be TRBD1 or TRBD2 (5 bases each). This CDR3 region has 14 residues. V lost 3 bases, J lost 5 bases, and 16 bases lay in between. CDR1 and CDR2 (germline): DFQATT, SNEGSKA (reference sequence). The CDR3 here is CSASLPGRRETQYF. The CDR3, as DNA: TGCAGTGCTAGCCTCCCGGGGCGTAGGGAGACCCAGTACTTC.

V and J are TRBV20-1 and TRBJ2-1; 10 nucleotides line up with TRBD2. The V gene's germline CDR1 is DFQATT and CDR2 SNEGSKA (reference sequence). CDR3 length: 16 amino acids. Losses at the gene ends were 0 bases for V and 7 bases for J; bases not matched to a gene: 9. The CDR3 here is CSARDMSGRARNEQFF. The CDR3, as DNA: TGCAGTGCTAGAGATATGAGCGGGAGGGCCCGGAATGAGCAGTTCTTC.

The rearrangement joins TRBV7-9 to TRBJ2-2, with D unclear. The CDR3 runs to 11 residues. V was cut by 0 bases and J by 7 bases, with 0 bases left in between. Germline V gene sequence: CDR1 SEHNR, CDR2 FQNEAQ (reference sequence). CDR3 sequence reads: CASSLAGELFF. The CDR3 DNA sequence: TGTGCCAGCAGCTTAGCCGGGGAGCTGTTTTTT.

The J gene is TRBJ2-3, the V gene TRBV12-3 or TRBV12-4; 7 bases agree with TRBD1. V lost 4 bases, J lost 1 base, and 5 bases stayed unmatched. The CDR3 is 15 amino acids. The CDR3 loop reads CASSWGQLGTDTQYF. The CDR3 nucleotides are TGTGCCAGCAGTTGGGGACAGCTTGGCACAGATACGCAGTATTTT.

The chain employs TRBV20-1 and TRBJ2-7; D is unclear. There are 15 residues in the CDR3. Germline V gene lookup returns CDR1 DFQATT and CDR2 SNEGSKA (reference sequence). With 1 base removed from V and 2 bases from J, the gap between germline ends came to 15 bases. The CDR3 reads CSARATHQDPYEQYF. In nucleotides, the CDR3 is TGCAGTGCTAGAGCGACACACCAGGACCCCTACGAGCAGTACTTC.

The CDR3 here is CASSLEHRGQPQHF. CDR3 nucleotide sequence: TGCGCCAGCAGCTTGGAACATCGAGGTCAGCCCCAGCATTTT. The rearrangement links TRBV5-1 to TRBJ1-5; D unresolved. The length of the CDR3 is 14 residues. Trimming took off 0 bases at V and 6 bases at J, with 10 bases between the two ends. The germline CDR1 and CDR2 sequences are SGHRS and YFSETQ.

The chain joins TRBV19 to TRBJ1-1, with a tentative D call TRBD1 (5 bases). The germline CDR1 and CDR2 sequences are LNHDA and SQIVND (reference sequence). There are 14 residues in the CDR3. V lost 3 bases to trimming and J lost 5 bases, with 13 bases between them. CDR3 in DNA: TGTGCCAGTAGTATCCTGCAGGGCCCAACTGAAGCTTTCTTT. Translation: CASSILQGPTEAFF.

A few counts support this clonotype. V and J are TRBV9 and TRBJ2-3, with 16 nucleotides matching TRBD2. Germline V lookup: CDR1 SGDLS, CDR2 YYNGEE. The CDR3 sequence is 21 residues long. With 4 bases clipped from V and 3 bases from J, the junction kept 17 bases outside the gene matches. The CDR3 sequence is CASSPWEGIRGLAGGTDTQYF. In nucleotides, the CDR3 is TGTGCCAGCAGCCCCTGGGAGGGGATACGGGGACTAGCGGGAGGGACAGATACGCAGTATTTT.

This clonotype was seen a handful of times. The CDR3 DNA sequence: TGCGCCAGCAGCCAAGACGCAGACAGGGGGCAAGGGGCTTTCTTT. This translates into CASSQDADRGQGAFF. The rearrangement links TRBV4-3 to TRBJ1-1, with 10 bases identical to TRBD1. The CDR3 consists of 15 residues. CDR1 LGHNA and CDR2 YSLEER come from the germline V gene. Germline trimming cut 0 bases from V and 11 bases from J; bases unmatched to any gene: 9.

The V gene is TRBV5-6, the J gene TRBJ2-7; no clear D gene. The CDR3 length is 15 residues. V lost 1 base and J 2 bases, leaving 13 bases between the germline ends. From germline, CDR1 is SGHDT and CDR2 YYEEEE. As DNA, the CDR3 is TGTGCCAGCAGCTTGTGGGGTCACCTAGCCTACGAGCAGTACTTC. This translates into CASSLWGHLAYEQYF.

With respect to this clonotype: Relative to the germline gene, one junction end is altered; a read error may explain this. V is TRBV6-5 and J is TRBJ1-2; D remains unclear. Germline-derived CDR1 and CDR2 are MNHEY and SVGAGI. This CDR3 spans 13 amino acids. The CDR3 region has the DNA TGTGCCATCAGTGAGACGGGGTACTATGGCTACACCTTC. Its protein is CAISETGYYGYTF.

A single count supports this clonotype. This rearrangement joins TRBV28 to TRBJ1-5; D unresolved. CDR1 is MDHEN and CDR2 is SYDVKM in the germline V gene. This CDR3 has 12 amino acids. The germline V and J ends were trimmed by 6 bases and 2 bases, with 5 bases remaining between them. CDR3 sequence (DNA): TGTGCCAGCAGAGAGGGCAATCAGCCCCAGCATTTT. Protein product: CASREGNQPQHF.

In this sample, this clonotype turned up once. The chain recombines TRBV5-1 with TRBJ2-7, with D possibly being TRBD1 (5 bases). Germline CDR1 reads SGHRS; CDR2 reads YFSETQ. V dropped 1 base and J dropped 2 bases, with 7 bases sitting between them. The CDR3 runs to 13 residues. CDR3 amino acids: CASSLTGAYEQYF. In nucleotides, the CDR3 is TGCGCCAGCAGCTTGACAGGAGCCTACGAGCAGTACTTC.

This chain uses TRBV4-1 with TRBJ1-5; D remains ambiguous. Germline CDR1 MGHRA, CDR2 YSYEKL. Trimming took off 1 base at V and 4 bases at J, with 5 bases between the two ends. CDR3 size: 13 residues. CDR3 coding DNA: TGCGCCAGCAGCCAAGGTCGTAATCAGCCCCAGCATTTT. Encoded protein: CASSQGRNQPQHF.